These 17 T cell receptor beta chains originate from one sample sequenced in a study of CD8 T cell repertoires and HIV-1 epitope variants. The antigens these receptors bind are not known. Profiled with immunoSEQ multiplex PCR; TCRdb holds only in-frame clones, not every one. The table lists thousands of clones, around 70% of them singletons. Source material: cultured CD8+ T cells derived from PBMCs. Receptors originate from a male donor with HIV.

As regards this clone: The junction departs from the called germline gene at one end, perhaps through a read error. The rearrangement joins TRBV5-4 to TRBJ1-2; no clear D. The germline gives CDR1 SGHNT, CDR2 YYREEE (reference sequence). The CDR3 runs 16 residues. CDR3 region: CASSQDPPDLDYGYTF. CDR3 DNA: TGCGCCAGCAGCCAAGATCCCCCAGACTTGGACTATGGCTACACCTTC. Complete variable domain (other parts from reference TRBV5-4 and TRBJ1-2): ETGVTQSPTHLIKTRGQQVTLRCSSQSGHNTVSWYQQALGQGPQFIFQYYREEENGRGNFPPRFSGLQFPNYSSELNVNALELDDSALYLCASSQDPPDLDYGYTFGSGTRLTVV.

The chain links TRBV6-5 to TRBJ2-2; D might be TRBD2 (5 bases). The germline gives CDR1 MNHEY, CDR2 SVGAGI. V was cut by 6 bases and J by 2 bases, with 10 bases left in between. This CDR3 has 14 residues. CDR3 in amino acids: CASRLGANTGELFF. The CDR3 DNA is TGTGCCAGCAGACTGGGAGCAAACACCGGGGAGCTGTTTTTT.

The chain uses TRBV28 and TRBJ1-2; D may be TRBD1 (5 bases). CDR1 is MDHEN and CDR2 is SYDVKM in the germline V gene. Between the trimmed V and J ends, which lost 5 bases and 1 base, there was a span of 17 bases. There are 16 residues in the CDR3. In DNA form, the CDR3 reads TGTGCCAGCAGTCTGGACCCGACAGATTTTAACTATGGCTACACCTTC. This codes for CASSLDPTDFNYGYTF.

This clone was observed a few times. The chain couples TRBV30 to TRBJ2-7; D is undetermined. The germline gives CDR1 GTSNPN, CDR2 SVGIG (reference sequence). The CDR3 has 13 residues. Trimming took 3 bases from V and 0 from J, leaving 9 bases between them. CDR3 residues: CAWRVDNSYEQYF. DNA for the CDR3: TGTGCCTGGAGGGTAGACAACTCCTACGAGCAGTACTTC. The full variable domain, its missing parts supplied by reference TRBV30 and TRBJ2-7, is SQTIHQWPATLVQPVGSPLSLECTVEGTSNPNLYWYRQAAGRGLQLLFYSVGIGQISSEVPQNLSASRPQDRQFILSSKKLLLSDSGFYLCAWRVDNSYEQYFGPGTRLTVT.

The chain carries TRBV19 and TRBJ2-2; TRBD1 matches 12 bases. In germline, CDR1 is LNHDA, CDR2 SQIVND (reference sequence). CDR3 size: 16 residues. The junction had 2 bases not matched to a gene; V was cut back by 4 bases and J by 2 bases. In DNA form, the CDR3 reads TGTGCCAGTAGTACCGGGACAGGGGGCAACACCGGGGAGCTGTTTTTT. The encoded protein is CASSTGTGGNTGELFF. Drawing the rest from reference TRBV19 and TRBJ2-2, the complete variable domain is DGGITQSPKYLFRKEGQNVTLSCEQNLNHDAMYWYRQDPGQGLRLIYYSQIVNDFQKGDIAEGYSVSREKKESFPLTVTSAQKNPTAFYLCASSTGTGGNTGELFFGEGSRLTVL.

The rearrangement uses TRBV28 and TRBJ2-1; the D is unclear. The CDR3 has 13 residues. The V end lost 6 bases, the J end lost 8 bases, and 14 bases lay between the germline ends. Germline V gives CDR1 MDHEN, CDR2 SYDVKM. CDR3 residues: CASSLALGHEQFF. CDR3 DNA sequence: TGTGCCAGCAGCTTGGCGCTTGGTCATGAGCAGTTCTTC.

The genes are TRBV6-5 and TRBJ1-1; D is undetermined. The CDR3 has 14 amino acids. From germline, CDR1 is MNHEY and CDR2 SVGAGI. V lost 0 bases, J lost 4 bases, and 9 bases lay in between. The CDR3 is CASSYSVEITEAFF. The CDR3 DNA reads as TGTGCCAGCAGTTACTCGGTAGAAATCACTGAAGCTTTCTTT.

This clone was seen a few times. The chain combines TRBV5-1 with TRBJ1-4, with 7 bases matching TRBD1. Trimming cost V 4 bases and J 8 bases; bases outside gene matches: 11. The CDR3 covers 15 residues. CDR1 and CDR2 from the germline V gene are SGHRS and YFSETQ. The CDR3 nucleotides are TGCGCCAGCAGCGACGGACAGGCTTGGGGAGAAAAACTGTTTTTT. It yields the protein CASSDGQAWGEKLFF.

The chain couples TRBV28 to TRBJ2-7; a weak D match, TRBD1 (6 bases). Germline V lookup: CDR1 MDHEN, CDR2 SYDVKM. CDR3 size: 16 residues. Trimming stripped 1 base from V and 0 bases from J, with 13 bases between. Here the CDR3 reads CASSLSQGTLSYEQYF. The CDR3 nucleotides are TGTGCCAGCAGTTTATCACAGGGAACCCTCTCCTACGAGCAGTACTTC.

The chain has TRBV19 and TRBJ2-2; D could derive from TRBD1 or TRBD2 (5 bases each). The CDR3 is 13 amino acids. V was pared by 8 bases and J by 3 bases, with 10 bases between. In germline, CDR1 is LNHDA, CDR2 SQIVND (reference sequence). CDR3 amino acids: CASGWGYTGELFF. The CDR3 DNA follows: TGTGCCAGTGGGTGGGGGTACACCGGGGAGCTGTTTTTT.

The gene calls are TRBV7-9 and TRBJ2-1; D is unresolved. Trimming left V 1 base short and J 8 bases short, with 15 bases between. Germline CDR1 and CDR2: SEHNR and FQNEAQ (reference sequence). The CDR3 totals 15 residues. CDR3 protein: CASSLGLASGHEQFF. The DNA of the CDR3 is TGTGCCAGCAGCTTAGGGTTAGCTAGTGGCCATGAGCAGTTCTTC.

The chain couples TRBV2 to TRBJ1-2, with 8 bases matching TRBD1. J gave up 7 bases and V 9 bases, and 10 bases lay outside the gene matches. The germline V gene has CDR1 SNHLY and CDR2 FYNNEI. This CDR3 comprises 13 residues. The CDR3 coding sequence is TGTGCCAGTGTGACAGGGGCAAATTCTGGCTACACCTTC. This encodes CASVTGANSGYTF.

This chain links TRBV5-8 with TRBJ2-1, with D perhaps matching TRBD2 (6 bases). The CDR3 runs 12 residues. Per the germline V gene, CDR1 is SGHTS and CDR2 is YDEGEE. V lost 4 bases, J lost 6 bases, and 8 bases lay in between. The CDR3 coding sequence is TGTGCCAGCAGCCGGGACTTCAATGAGCAGTTCTTC. Amino acids: CASSRDFNEQFF.

The rearrangement links TRBV2 to TRBJ2-2; D not certain. The CDR3 is 14 residues long. Trimming took off 4 bases at V and 2 bases at J, with 8 bases between the two ends. Germline-derived CDR1 and CDR2 are SNHLY and FYNNEI. CDR3 amino acids: CASSVTENTGELFF. In nucleotides, the CDR3 is TGTGCCAGCAGTGTAACGGAAAACACCGGGGAGCTGTTTTTT. The variable domain in full, with the rest retrieved from reference TRBV2 and TRBJ2-2, is EPEVTQTPSHQVTQMGQEVILRCVPISNHLYFYWYRQILGQKVEFLVSFYNNEISEKSEIFDDQFSVERPDGSNFTLKIRSTKLEDSAMYFCASSVTENTGELFFGEGSRLTVL.

This clone came up once. The chain joins TRBV9 to TRBJ1-2, with D uncertain. Trimming stripped 0 bases from V and 7 bases from J, with 19 bases between. The CDR3 totals 16 residues. Per germline, CDR1 SGDLS and CDR2 YYNGEE. The CDR3 DNA follows: TGTGCCAGCAGCGTAGATGTATTGGGAAGGGAGCCTGGCTACACCTTC. Translating it yields CASSVDVLGREPGYTF.

J is TRBJ2-5 and V is TRBV10-2; possibly TRBD1 for D (6 bases). This CDR3 region has 16 residues. Germline V gene lookup returns CDR1 WSHSY and CDR2 SAAADI. The germline V and J ends were trimmed by 3 bases and 1 base, with 15 bases remaining between them. The CDR3 nucleotides are TGCGCCAGCAGTGACGCAATCACAGGGATCCAAGAGACCCAGTACTTC. This translates into CASSDAITGIQETQYF.

The rearrangement links TRBV28 to TRBJ2-2; D not certain. Germline V CDR1 and CDR2: MDHEN, SYDVKM. V lost 2 bases and J 4 bases, leaving 5 bases between the germline ends. The CDR3 extends over 13 amino acids. This CDR3 is CASSLTRTGELFF. The CDR3 DNA sequence: TGTGCCAGCAGTTTAACCCGCACCGGGGAGCTGTTTTTT.